This T cell receptor beta chain stems from a study of cytomegalovirus exposure and HLA in healthy donors. Overall study results and limits: The study dropped some indistinguishable V segments, TRBV6-2 and TRBV6-3 among them.

The PCR had 60 Vbeta and 13 Jbeta primers. Method: immunoSEQ multiplex PCR; TCRdb's copy keeps in-frame clones and lacks some. Among more than 100,000 clones, over 75% were seen once, and the ten largest hold approximately 3.7%. Points on this clone: What it binds is unknown.

Losses at the gene ends were 1 base for V and 2 bases for J; bases not matched to a gene: 5. In germline, CDR1 is SGHTS, CDR2 YDEGEE. The CDR3 consists of 17 residues. The source material was PBMCs. The TCR sequence derives from a human donor in good health. V usage is TRBV5-8 and J usage is TRBJ2-6, with 8 nucleotides matching TRBD1. The CDR3 protein is CASSLYRGDTGANVLTF. DNA for the CDR3: TGTGCCAGCAGCTTGTACAGGGGGGACACTGGGGCCAACGTCCTGACTTTC.